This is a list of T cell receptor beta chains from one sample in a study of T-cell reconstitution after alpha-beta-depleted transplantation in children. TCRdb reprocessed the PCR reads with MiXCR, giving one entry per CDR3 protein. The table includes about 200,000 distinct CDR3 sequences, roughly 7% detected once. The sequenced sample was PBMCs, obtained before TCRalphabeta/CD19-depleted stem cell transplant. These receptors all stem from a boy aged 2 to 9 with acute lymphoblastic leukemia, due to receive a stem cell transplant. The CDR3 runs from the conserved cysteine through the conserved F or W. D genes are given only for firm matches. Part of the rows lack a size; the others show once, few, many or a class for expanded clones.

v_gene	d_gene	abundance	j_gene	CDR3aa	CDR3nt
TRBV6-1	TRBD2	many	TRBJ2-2	CASRWTSGGAAGELFF	TGTGCCAGCAGGTGGACTAGCGGGGGGGCCGCCGGGGAGCTGTTTTTT
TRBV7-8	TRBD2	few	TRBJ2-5	CASSSGLALYQETQYF	TGTGCCAGCAGCTCTGGACTAGCGCTGTACCAAGAGACCCAGTACTTC
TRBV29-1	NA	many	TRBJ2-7	CSVEDNQGPNYEQYF	TGCAGCGTTGAAGATAACCAGGGGCCCAACTACGAGCAGTACTTC
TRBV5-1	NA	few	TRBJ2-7	CASSAGRVGVDEQYF	TGCGCCAGCAGCGCTGGACGGGTGGGTGTGGACGAGCAGTACTTC
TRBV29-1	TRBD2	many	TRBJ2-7	CSVVGASGIYEQYF	TGCAGCGTTGTTGGGGCTAGCGGAATCTACGAGCAGTACTTC
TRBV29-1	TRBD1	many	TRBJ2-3	CSVKTGGPDTQYF	TGCAGCGTTAAGACAGGGGGCCCAGATACGCAGTATTTT
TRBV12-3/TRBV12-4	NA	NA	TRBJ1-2	CASSPSAAGYTF	TGTGCCAGCAGCCCCTCCGCGGCTGGCTACACCTTC
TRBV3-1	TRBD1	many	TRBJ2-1	CASSQNRGEQFF	TGTGCCAGCAGCCAGAACAGGGGTGAGCAGTTCTTC
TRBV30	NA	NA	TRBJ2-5	CAAERETQYF	TGTGCCGCGGAGCGAGAGACCCAGTACTTC
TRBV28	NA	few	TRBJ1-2	CASRASGLLVYGYTF	TGTGCCAGCAGGGCATCGGGTTTACTTGTCTATGGCTACACCTTC
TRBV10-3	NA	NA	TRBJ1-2	CAISEVDRNYGYTF	TGTGCCATCAGTGAGGTCGACCGGAACTATGGCTACACCTTC
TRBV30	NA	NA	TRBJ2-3	CAWARTDTQYF	TGTGCCTGGGCAAGGACAGATACGCAGTATTTT
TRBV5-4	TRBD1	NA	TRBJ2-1	CASSFGRTGDSLSSYNEQFF	TGTGCCAGCAGCTTCGGACGGACAGGGGACTCCCTGAGCTCCTACAATGAGCAGTTCTTC
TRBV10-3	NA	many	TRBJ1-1	CAIRIDPNTEAFF	TGTGCCATCAGGATAGACCCGAACACTGAAGCTTTCTTT
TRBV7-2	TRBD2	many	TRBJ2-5	CASSLRSREGGETQYF	TGTGCCAGCAGCTTACGGTCTAGGGAGGGCGGGGAGACCCAGTACTTC
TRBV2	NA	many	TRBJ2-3	CASQSGAGDTQYF	TGTGCCAGCCAATCGGGGGCCGGGGATACGCAGTATTTT
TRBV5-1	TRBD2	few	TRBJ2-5	CASSLVVAGGKETQYF	TGCGCCAGCAGCTTGGTGGTAGCGGGGGGTAAAGAGACCCAGTACTTC
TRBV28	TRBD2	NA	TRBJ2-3	CASSRLAGGDTQYF	TGTGCCAGCAGTCGACTAGCGGGGGGGGATACGCAGTATTTT
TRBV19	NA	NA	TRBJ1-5	CASTRDFGQPQHF	TGTGCCAGTACCCGGGACTTCGGGCAGCCCCAGCATTTT
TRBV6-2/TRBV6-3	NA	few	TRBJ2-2	CAGKDENTGELFF	TGTGCCGGAAAGGACGAGAACACCGGGGAGCTGTTTTTT